A single sample gave rise to the 21 T cell receptor beta chains below, sequenced in a study of cytomegalovirus exposure and HLA in healthy donors. The PCR contained 60 Vbeta and 13 Jbeta primers. TCRdb keeps only in-frame clones here, not all; method: immunoSEQ multiplex PCR. Among 52,000 or so clones, over 60% were seen once, and the ten largest hold under 3.5%. Specimen: PBMCs. Source of these receptors: a woman aged 40 to 55 in good health and CMV-seropositive.

The count of this clone is one. The chain combines TRBV7-9 with TRBJ1-2; D unclear. Trimming shortened V by 4 bases and J by 5 bases, and 2 bases separated the two germline ends. Germline lookup yields CDR1 SEHNR and CDR2 FQNEAQ (reference sequence). CDR3 length: 10 residues. The chain's CDR3 is CASSSYGYTF. The CDR3 DNA follows: TGTGCCAGCAGCTCATATGGCTACACCTTC.

This sequence joins TRBV28 and TRBJ1-6; the match to TRBD1 covers 8 bases. Germline loops: CDR1 MDHEN, CDR2 SYDVKM. Germline trimming cut 1 base from V and 7 bases from J; bases unmatched to any gene: 3. The CDR3 loop spans 15 amino acids. CDR3 protein: CASSLLRQGNSPLHF. The CDR3 nucleotides are TGTGCCAGCAGTTTATTAAGACAGGGGAATTCACCCCTCCACTTT. The complete variable domain, with remaining parts taken from reference TRBV28 and TRBJ1-6, reads DVKVTQSSRYLVKRTGEKVFLECVQDMDHENMFWYRQDPGLGLRLIYFSYDVKMKEKGDIPEGYSVSREKKERFSLILESASTNQTSMYLCASSLLRQGNSPLHFGNGTRLTVT.

The V and J genes are TRBV7-8 and TRBJ2-7; D perhaps matches TRBD2 (6 bases). The CDR3 is 15 amino acids. V shed 1 base and J shed 1 base, with 11 bases lying between them. Germline V gene lookup returns CDR1 SGHVS and CDR2 FQNEAQ. The CDR3 spells CASSLVRGTSYEQYF. As DNA, the CDR3 is TGTGCCAGCAGCTTAGTTCGGGGGACTTCCTACGAGCAGTACTTC.

V and J are TRBV27 and TRBJ2-7; no reliable D call. Deletions cut 8 bases from V and 2 bases from J, with 7 bases between. CDR3 length equals 11 residues. Germline CDR1 is MNHEY and CDR2 is SMNVEV (reference sequence). Here the CDR3 reads CASGQTYEQYF. The CDR3 nucleotides read TGTGCCAGCGGCCAAACCTACGAGCAGTACTTC.

Here the CDR3 reads CASSQEYLAVLSYNEQFF. The CDR3 DNA reads as TGTGCCAGCAGCCAAGAGTATCTAGCAGTCCTCTCCTACAATGAGCAGTTCTTC. V and J are TRBV14 and TRBJ2-1, with D possibly TRBD2 on 5 matching bases. This CDR3 comprises 18 residues. Germline V gives CDR1 SGHDN, CDR2 FVKESK. Between the trimmed V and J ends, which lost 0 bases and 0 bases, there was a span of 15 bases.

The rearrangement links TRBV29-1 to TRBJ1-2; 9 bases are shared with TRBD1. Germline CDR1 is SQVTM and CDR2 is ANQGSEA. The CDR3 has 14 residues. V lost 6 bases to trimming and J lost 6 bases; unmatched junction nucleotides: 11. CDR3 nucleotide sequence: TGCAGCGTCGCAAACCCAACAGGGGGCCATGGCTACACCTTC. Translated: CSVANPTGGHGYTF.

This clone was seen a few times. The rearrangement links TRBV19 to TRBJ1-5; no firm D call. This CDR3 spans 13 amino acids. V lost 5 bases, J lost 0 bases, and 5 bases lay in between. Germline lookup yields CDR1 LNHDA and CDR2 SQIVND (reference sequence). The CDR3 here is CASSDNSNQPQHF. DNA of the CDR3: TGTGCCAGTAGTGACAATAGCAATCAGCCCCAGCATTTT.

The chain links TRBV6-1 to TRBJ2-7; 7 positions match TRBD2. The germline V gene has CDR1 MNHNS and CDR2 SASEGT. The CDR3 length is 10 residues. The CDR3 coding sequence is TGTGCGGGGGGGGGAATCGAGCAGTACTTC. This codes for CAGGGIEQYF.

The chain links TRBV6-6 to TRBJ1-2, with 8 bases identical to TRBD1. CDR3 length: 14 amino acids. Germline CDR1 and CDR2: MNHNY and SVGAGI (reference sequence). With V trimmed by 2 bases and J by 5 bases, 4 bases remained unmatched. The CDR3 bases are TGTGCCAGCAGTTACGGACAGGGAGGGTATGGCTACACCTTC. Translation gives CASSYGQGGYGYTF.

This clone was seen a few times. The chain uses TRBV9 and TRBJ2-1, with 9 bases identical to TRBD2. CDR1 is SGDLS and CDR2 is YYNGEE in the germline V gene. CDR3 size: 15 residues. With 1 base clipped from V and 6 bases from J, the junction kept 5 bases outside the gene matches. The CDR3 DNA follows: TGTGCCAGCAGCGTACTATTAGCGGGGGTCAATGAGCAGTTCTTC. This translates into CASSVLLAGVNEQFF.

About this clone: The sample holds other DNA sequences that translate to the same CDR3. This chain links TRBV4-3 with TRBJ1-4, with TRBD1 identical over 8 bases. CDR3 length: 16 residues. Per the germline V gene, CDR1 is LGHNA and CDR2 is YSLEER. With 1 base clipped from V and 10 bases from J, the junction kept 11 bases outside the gene matches. CDR3: CASSQVLGRGLGKLFF. In DNA, the CDR3 is TGCGCCAGCAGCCAAGTATTAGGCAGGGGGCTGGGAAAACTGTTTTTT.

This clone came up a few times. The chain is built from TRBV7-9 and TRBJ2-3; no firm D call. This CDR3 contains 12 residues. Trimming took 5 bases from V and 3 from J, leaving 6 bases between them. Germline lookup yields CDR1 SEHNR and CDR2 FQNEAQ (reference sequence). The CDR3 protein is CASSPETDTQYF. The CDR3 DNA sequence: TGTGCCAGCAGCCCCGAGACAGATACGCAGTATTTT. Full variable domain (rest looked up from reference TRBV7-9 and TRBJ2-3): DTGVSQNPRHKITKRGQNVTFRCDPISEHNRLYWYRQTLGQGPEFLTYFQNEAQLEKSRLLSDRFSAERPKGSFSTLEIQRTEQGDSAMYLCASSPETDTQYFGPGTRLTVL.

The CDR3 protein is CASSQEAVGNQPQHF. DNA for the CDR3: TGCGCCAGCAGCCAAGAGGCGGTTGGCAATCAGCCCCAGCATTTT. V is TRBV4-1 and J is TRBJ1-5; D remains ambiguous. V was cut by 0 bases and J by 2 bases, with 8 bases left in between. Germline CDR1 MGHRA, CDR2 YSYEKL. The length of the CDR3 is 15 residues.

This clone was detected a few times. The genes are TRBV6-6 and TRBJ2-1; TRBD2 agrees at 7 bases. Germline-derived CDR1 and CDR2 are MNHNY and SVGAGI (reference sequence). There are 16 residues in the CDR3. V lost 2 bases to trimming and J lost 5 bases; unmatched junction nucleotides: 9. The CDR3 loop is CASSYPGGEKDNEQFF. The CDR3 DNA sequence: TGTGCCAGCAGTTACCCGGGAGGAGAGAAGGACAATGAGCAGTTCTTC.

This chain links TRBV10-3 with TRBJ2-1; D is possibly TRBD2 (6 bases). The CDR3 is 15 residues long. Trimming removed 3 bases at V and 8 bases at J, with 17 bases between. Germline CDR1 ENHRY, CDR2 SYGVKD. The CDR3 spells CAISDGAGYGDEQFF. The CDR3 DNA sequence: TGTGCCATCAGTGACGGAGCGGGTTACGGGGATGAGCAGTTCTTC.

The rearrangement joins TRBV29-1 to TRBJ2-2; weak D call: TRBD1 (7 bases). Germline V gives CDR1 SQVTM, CDR2 ANQGSEA. V lost 8 bases to trimming and J lost 3 bases, with 13 bases between them. This CDR3 spans 13 amino acids. CDR3: CSHRGLDTGELFF. The CDR3 DNA is TGCAGCCACAGGGGACTCGACACCGGGGAGCTGTTTTTT.

This chain connects TRBV9 to TRBJ2-1, with 7 bases identical to TRBD2. Losses at the gene ends were 4 bases for V and 8 bases for J; bases not matched to a gene: 12. The CDR3 runs to 15 residues. Germline loops: CDR1 SGDLS, CDR2 YYNGEE. This CDR3 is CASSPQRGLGDEQFF. The CDR3, as DNA: TGTGCCAGCAGCCCACAGCGGGGCCTTGGGGATGAGCAGTTCTTC. Combining the CDR3 with reference TRBV9 and TRBJ2-1 gives the whole variable domain DSGVTQTPKHLITATGQRVTLRCSPRSGDLSVYWYQQSLDQGLQFLIQYYNGEERAKGNILERFSAQQFPDLHSELNLSSLELGDSALYFCASSPQRGLGDEQFFGPGTRLTVL.

V and J are TRBV30 and TRBJ1-2; 7 nucleotides align to TRBD1. The CDR3 consists of 13 residues. The junction had 6 bases not matched to a gene; V was cut back by 2 bases and J by 6 bases. Germline values: CDR1 GTSNPN, CDR2 SVGIG (reference sequence). DNA of the CDR3: TGTGCCTGGAGTCGGGACAGACCTCATGGCTACACCTTC. Its protein is CAWSRDRPHGYTF.

The chain has TRBV5-1 and TRBJ1-4; tentative D call: TRBD1 (5 bases). Trimming cost V 4 bases and J 0 bases, with 10 bases left between them. Germline CDR1 and CDR2: SGHRS and YFSETQ. This CDR3 spans 15 amino acids. The CDR3 loop reads CASSLGHSTNEKLFF. The CDR3 nucleotides read TGCGCCAGCAGCCTCGGACACTCAACTAATGAAAAACTGTTTTTT.

The chain recombines TRBV18 with TRBJ2-7; D possibly corresponds to TRBD2 (5 bases). V shed 1 base and J shed 3 bases, with 13 bases lying between them. Germline V gene data show CDR1 as KGHSH and CDR2 as LQKENI. The CDR3 length is 15 residues. CDR3 in DNA: TGTGCCAGCTCACCACAACCGGGATCGAGCTACGAGCAGTACTTC. Protein sequence: CASSPQPGSSYEQYF. Looking up the rest from reference TRBV18 and TRBJ2-7 gives the full variable domain: NAGVMQNPRHLVRRRGQEARLRCSPMKGHSHVYWYRQLPEEGLKFMVYLQKENIIDESGMPKERFSAEFPKEGPSILRIQQVVRGDSAAYFCASSPQPGSSYEQYFGPGTRLTVT.

V is TRBV5-1 and J is TRBJ2-7; possibly TRBD1 for D (6 bases). In germline, CDR1 is SGHRS, CDR2 YFSETQ. This CDR3 has 13 residues. V lost 2 bases, J lost 1 base, and 7 bases lay in between. The CDR3 DNA follows: TGCGCCAGCAGCTTCGGACAGTCCTACGAGCAGTACTTC. It yields the protein CASSFGQSYEQYF.